The T cell receptor (beta chain) under discussion was sequenced for a study of T-cell memory formation after mild COVID-19. V was pared by 5 bases and J by 0 bases, with 2 bases of the junction left unmatched. This CDR3 spans 14 amino acids. CDR1 is SGHDN and CDR2 is FVKESK in the germline V gene. TCRdb passed the 5' RACE reads through MiXCR, listing each CDR3 protein once. The sample holds about 360,000 distinct CDR3 sequences; about 15% are singletons and the top ten take around 22%. The sequenced sample was PBMCs or a T cell subset sorted from them (not recorded which). The TCR was taken from a young man who had mild COVID-19 (a few samples of this study predate the infection). Cell type and time point are not known. The V gene is TRBV14, the J gene TRBJ2-3; 7 nucleotides line up with TRBD2. Here the CDR3 DNA reads TGTGCCAGCAGCGGCGGGGGTAGCACAGATACGCAGTATTTT. It translates to CASSGGGSTDTQYF.